This T cell receptor (beta chain) stems from a study of T-cell memory formation after mild COVID-19. The CDR3 length is 15 residues. Deletions cut 5 bases from V and 2 bases from J, with 13 bases between. Germline lookup yields CDR1 SEHNR and CDR2 FQNEAQ (reference sequence). Constant-segment-primed 5'RACE gave TCR alpha and TCR beta cDNA libraries with sample barcodes and UMIs. TCRdb passed the 5' RACE reads through MiXCR, listing each CDR3 protein once. This table holds some 290,000 distinct CDR3 sequences, 16% found once. Study observations and caveats: Second-wave clones peaking on day 37 lacked confirmed SARS-CoV-2 specificity. Pre-infection memory held some responding clones, suggesting pre-existing cross-reactive T cells responded.

Of note for this clonotype: Its antigen is unidentified.

The chain is built from TRBV7-9 and TRBJ2-1; TRBD2 is a possible D gene (7 bases). This sequence originates from a man younger than 35 who had mild COVID-19 (a few samples of this study predate the infection). Cell type and time point are not known. The material sequenced was PBMCs or a T cell subset sorted from them (not recorded which). Here the CDR3 reads CASSRRGGAYNEQFF. CDR3 nucleotides: TGTGCCAGCAGCCGAAGAGGGGGGGCCTACAATGAGCAGTTCTTC.